This TCR beta chain comes out of a study of T cells in localized non-small cell lung cancer. The ends were cut back, 0 bases at V and 1 base at J, with 6 bases in the middle. The germline V gene encodes CDR1 SGHRS and CDR2 YFSETQ. This CDR3 spans 14 amino acids. Generated by immunoSEQ multiplex PCR, the TCRdb table keeps only in-frame clones and is missing some. The data hold tens of thousands of clones, with less than 80% observed a single time. This chain links TRBV5-1 with TRBJ2-3; D not resolved. The source material was peripheral blood, sampled before any cancer treatment. The sequence derives from a male donor older than 55 with stage II squamous cell lung carcinoma. CDR3 loop: CASSLAVGTDTQYF. CDR3 coding DNA: TGCGCCAGCAGCTTGGCTGTCGGCACAGATACGCAGTATTTT.